Sequencing of this T cell receptor beta chain was carried out in a study of OX40 agonist ivuxolimab in advanced cancers. Study-level information: Ivuxolimab, which is an agonistic anti-OX40 (CD134) antibody, was administered to the patients. The dose-escalation cohort was over 65% male, with a mean age of about 56 years, ranging about 23 to 79.

The protocol was immunoSEQ multiplex PCR, while the TCRdb copy is restricted to in-frame clones and leaves out a portion. The sample consists of tens of thousands of clones, 82% of them appearing once. The V end lost 7 bases, the J end lost 0 bases, and 11 bases lay between the germline ends. The CDR3 is made up of 14 amino acids. Per the germline V gene, CDR1 is LNHDA and CDR2 is SQIVND (reference sequence). Any history of autoimmune disease or systemic immunosuppression disqualified patients. This TCR derives from an adult with an advanced solid tumor such as melanoma, head and neck, liver or kidney cancer. The chain combines TRBV19 with TRBJ2-3; perhaps TRBD2 as D (6 bases). Sequencing used CD4+ or CD8+ T cells sorted from blood, obtained in a trial of the OX40 agonist ivuxolimab. In DNA, the CDR3 is TGTGCCAGTACCTCCGGGACTAGCACAGATACGCAGTATTTT. It translates to CASTSGTSTDTQYF.